These 10 T cell receptor beta chains were sequenced from one sample in a study of control samples from healthy donors and cancer patients (TCRdb year 2020). The library was obtained by the immunoSEQ multiplex PCR assay. The source is immuneACCESS, and TCRdb retained only in-frame sequences with V and J called. Part of the clones is not carried over; for the studies checked, unresolved V genes explain less than half of this, and the remainder is unexplained. The sample contains 60,000 or so clones, 90% to 96% of them found a single time. Around 1% of the sample belongs to the ten largest clones. The specimen sequenced was blood. The source is a woman aged 18 to 35 in good health.

The chain carries TRBV27 and TRBJ1-5, with 7 bases fitting TRBD1. Germline V gives CDR1 MNHEY, CDR2 SMNVEV (reference sequence). The CDR3 is made up of 16 amino acids. J lost 7 bases, V lost 5 bases, and 14 bases had no gene match. The CDR3 DNA follows: TGTGCCAGCAGTGATATTGGGACAGCAGCAAGGCAGCCCCAGCATTTT. It is translated as CASSDIGTAARQPQHF.

The V call is TRBV6-5, the J call TRBJ1-2, with 9 bases identical to TRBD1. V was clipped by 5 bases and J by 8 bases; unmatched bases: 6. From germline, CDR1 is MNHEY and CDR2 SVGAGI. This CDR3 is 13 amino acids long. The CDR3 DNA follows: TGTGCCAGCAGTCGGGACAGGGAGGGAGGCTACACCTTC. The encoded protein is CASSRDREGGYTF.

The chain is built from TRBV28 and TRBJ1-6; D is undetermined. The CDR3 runs 13 residues. V was trimmed by 2 bases and J by 7 bases, leaving 6 bases between them. In germline, CDR1 is MDHEN, CDR2 SYDVKM. CDR3 sequence (DNA): TGTGCCAGCAGTTTACCCGACAATTCACCCCTCCACTTT. It yields the protein CASSLPDNSPLHF. Supplemented by reference TRBV28 and TRBJ1-6, the full variable domain reads DVKVTQSSRYLVKRTGEKVFLECVQDMDHENMFWYRQDPGLGLRLIYFSYDVKMKEKGDIPEGYSVSREKKERFSLILESASTNQTSMYLCASSLPDNSPLHFGNGTRLTVT.

The V call is TRBV2, the J call TRBJ1-2, with TRBD1 identical over 9 bases. There are 19 residues in the CDR3. The germline CDR1 and CDR2 sequences are SNHLY and FYNNEI. Trimming cost V 5 bases and J 4 bases; bases outside gene matches: 20. The CDR3 loop is CASSRYPGTGKDGGYGYTF. CDR3 coding DNA: TGTGCCAGCAGTCGCTATCCCGGGACAGGGAAAGATGGGGGCTATGGCTACACCTTC.

The genes are TRBV2 and TRBJ2-2; TRBD1 matches 8 bases. The J segment lost 5 bases and the V segment lost 3 bases, leaving 5 bases of the junction unmatched. The germline V gene has CDR1 SNHLY and CDR2 FYNNEI. The CDR3 contains 15 residues. This chain's CDR3 is CASSEEGTGTGELFF. Here the CDR3 DNA reads TGTGCCAGCAGTGAGGAGGGGACAGGAACCGGGGAGCTGTTTTTT.

Here the CDR3 DNA reads TGTGCCACCGAAAATGGACAGCGATTGAGCAATCAGCCCCAGCATTTT. Protein product: CATENGQRLSNQPQHF. This chain joins TRBV10-3 and TRBJ1-5; a possible D gene is TRBD1 (6 bases). The V end lost 10 bases, the J end lost 1 base, and 20 bases lay between the germline ends. Germline CDR1 reads ENHRY; CDR2 reads SYGVKD. This CDR3 comprises 16 residues.

V gene TRBV2 combines with J gene TRBJ1-2; D may be TRBD1 (6 bases). The CDR3 extends over 12 amino acids. The germline V gene has CDR1 SNHLY and CDR2 FYNNEI. Trimming removed 4 bases from V and 8 bases from J, with 11 bases in between. The CDR3 coding sequence is TGTGCCAGCAGTGTCACAGGGCAAGGCTACACCTTC. Protein product: CASSVTGQGYTF. The variable domain in full, completed from reference TRBV2 and TRBJ1-2, reads EPEVTQTPSHQVTQMGQEVILRCVPISNHLYFYWYRQILGQKVEFLVSFYNNEISEKSEIFDDQFSVERPDGSNFTLKIRSTKLEDSAMYFCASSVTGQGYTFGSGTRLTVV.

This chain uses TRBV7-8 with TRBJ2-7; tentative D call: TRBD1 (6 bases). This CDR3 region has 17 residues. The V gene's germline CDR1 is SGHVS and CDR2 FQNEAQ. The V end lost 4 bases, the J end lost 3 bases, and 22 bases lay between the germline ends. DNA of the CDR3: TGTGCCAGCAGCTCGGGCGAGACAGGCCGGATGTACTACGAGCAGTACTTC. It encodes CASSSGETGRMYYEQYF.

The CDR3 DNA follows: TGTGCCAGCAGTGATAGGGACTCAGATACGCAGTATTTT. Translating it yields CASSDRDSDTQYF. This chain uses TRBV6-4 with TRBJ2-3; D is perhaps TRBD2 (6 bases). Germline-derived CDR1 and CDR2 are MRHNA and SNTAGT. The CDR3 has 13 residues. V lost 3 bases and J 4 bases, leaving 8 bases between the germline ends.

The rearrangement links TRBV19 to TRBJ2-5, with D perhaps TRBD2 (6 bases). CDR1 is LNHDA and CDR2 is SQIVND in the germline V gene (reference sequence). V lost 3 bases and J 3 bases, leaving 11 bases between the germline ends. The CDR3 contains 14 residues. DNA of the CDR3: TGTGCCAGTAGTATGTGGGGCGGGGAAGAGACCCAGTACTTC. Its protein is CASSMWGGEETQYF.